The sequence of this T cell receptor (beta chain) was determined in a study of blood T cell repertoires in COVID-19. The wider study: Samples came from the United States, Italy and Spain, spanning acute and convalescent COVID-19. In each case, the material was cDNA or gDNA derived from T cells, B-cell-depleted T cells, or PBMCs.

V trimming: 0 bases; J trimming: 8 bases; junction bases outside the gene matches: 14. The CDR3 totals 17 residues. Germline V gives CDR1 LGHNA, CDR2 YSLEER. Under the authors' procedure: Amplification with reference gene primers provided the estimates of nucleated cell counts. Assay: immunoSEQ multiplex PCR; the TCRdb copy retains only in-frame clones and omits some. D and trimming were read from the DNA, whereas the V and J calls and clone size are those reported in that table. In the table there are about 68,000 clones, around 87% of which are singletons. This sequence was found in a man aged 50 or older with active COVID-19. What was sequenced was peripheral blood. The V and J genes are TRBV4-3 and TRBJ1-2; 8 nucleotides align to TRBD1. Here the CDR3 DNA reads TGCGCCAGCAGCCAAGATCTCAGGACAGGGATTCGGAGCGGCTACACCTTC. Translated: CASSQDLRTGIRSGYTF.